The 30 T cell receptor beta chains below come from one sample, sequenced in a study of T cell repertoires in aging, cancer and after chemotherapy. The template was genomic DNA from peripheral blood, not RNA. TRB rearrangements spanning V, D and J were amplified using mixed TRB-A/B primers. One entry per CDR3 protein, called by TCRdb with MiXCR from the multiplex PCR reads. The sample has about 6,300 distinct CDR3 sequences, less than 45% seen once. Sample: blood. The receptor source for this set is a human donor in good health.

In this sample, this clonotype is medium-sized. The V gene is TRBV6-5, the J gene TRBJ1-4; maybe TRBD1 (5 bases). The CDR3 covers 14 residues. With 2 bases removed from V and 12 bases from J, the gap between germline ends came to 16 bases. Germline V gives CDR1 MNHEY, CDR2 SVGAGI. CDR3 protein: CASSYSGGRVELFF. DNA for the CDR3: TGTGCCAGCAGTTACAGCGGGGGAAGGGTGGAACTGTTTTTT.

Comments on this clonotype: The junction departs from the called germline gene at one end, perhaps through a read error. The chain couples TRBV19 to TRBJ2-1; 7 bases align to TRBD1. Per the germline V gene, CDR1 is LNHDA and CDR2 is SQIVND (reference sequence). The CDR3 is made up of 16 amino acids. The CDR3 DNA sequence: TGTGCCAGTAGTATAGATCGACGGGGACAGTACAATAAGCAGTTCTTC. Translation gives CASSIDRRGQYNKQFF.

By sample share, this clonotype is medium-sized. The chain links TRBV11-1 to TRBJ2-1; D is unresolved. With 0 bases removed from V and 6 bases from J, the gap between germline ends came to 6 bases. The CDR3 runs 13 residues. Germline-derived CDR1 and CDR2 are SGHAT and FQDESV (reference sequence). CDR3 sequence: CASSLARFNEQFF. The CDR3 nucleotides are TGTGCCAGCAGCTTAGCGCGGTTCAATGAGCAGTTCTTC.

This clonotype ranks as medium-sized. This sequence joins TRBV29-1 and TRBJ1-2; D not resolved. Germline V CDR1 and CDR2: SQVTM, ANQGSEA. This CDR3 region has 13 residues. Trimming took 7 bases from V and 4 from J, leaving 16 bases between them. DNA of the CDR3: TGCAGCGCAGCAGGAACAACAAGCTATGGCTACACCTTC. Translating gives CSAAGTTSYGYTF.

This clonotype rates as medium-sized (0.01 to 0.1%). The rearrangement uses TRBV29-1 and TRBJ1-2; TRBD1 is a possible D gene (6 bases). V was pared by 3 bases and J by 5 bases, with 13 bases between. The CDR3 consists of 13 residues. Germline lookup yields CDR1 SQVTM and CDR2 ANQGSEA. CDR3: CSVDEQGPYGYTF. CDR3 DNA: TGCAGCGTTGATGAACAGGGCCCTTATGGCTACACCTTC.

This clonotype was seen a few times. The V gene is TRBV27, the J gene TRBJ2-3, with TRBD2 matching 13 bases. Trimming took 10 bases from V and 2 from J; bases not matched to a gene: 9. CDR1 and CDR2 (germline): MNHEY, SMNVEV (reference sequence). There are 16 residues in the CDR3. In DNA, the CDR3 is TGTGCCACTCGCCTACTAGCGGGGGGGTTCACAGATACGCAGTATTTT. Its protein is CATRLLAGGFTDTQYF.

The chain employs TRBV6-2 or TRBV6-3 and TRBJ1-2; D gene uncertain. From germline, CDR1 is MNHEY and CDR2 SVGEGT. This CDR3 has 13 residues. Deletions cut 2 bases from V and 4 bases from J, with 8 bases between. This CDR3 reads CASSYVARYGYTF. CDR3 in DNA: TGTGCCAGCAGTTACGTAGCTCGCTATGGCTACACCTTC.

In this sample, this clonotype turned up a few times. The chain is built from TRBV6-5 and TRBJ1-2; weak D call: TRBD1 (5 bases). Trimming removed 6 bases from V and 5 bases from J, with 7 bases in between. Looked up from germline, CDR1 is MNHEY and CDR2 is SVGAGI. The CDR3 has 11 residues. CDR3 coding DNA: TGTGCCAGCAGATCAGGGTATGGCTACACCTTC. Amino acids: CASRSGYGYTF.

Concerning this clonotype itself: This may stem from a read error, because a much larger clone lies one nucleotide away. The chain employs TRBV29-1 and TRBJ2-6, with D possibly TRBD2 on 6 matching bases. Germline CDR1 is SQVTM and CDR2 is ANQGSEA. Between the trimmed V and J ends, which lost 7 bases and 3 bases, there was a span of 16 bases. CDR3 size: 15 residues. CDR3 sequence: CSAGEDNYGANVLTF. CDR3 in DNA: TGCAGCGCGGGGGAGGACAACTATGGGGCCAACGTCCTGACTTTC.

The chain links TRBV5-6 to TRBJ1-3; D is uncertain. V lost 4 bases to trimming and J lost 4 bases, with 9 bases between them. The CDR3 totals 13 residues. Germline loops: CDR1 SGHDT, CDR2 YYEEEE. As DNA, the CDR3 is TGTGCCAGCAGCCTGGGAGTCGGAAACACCATATATTTT. Its protein product is CASSLGVGNTIYF.

By sample share, this clonotype is medium-sized. This CDR3 reads CASSWGEELFF. As DNA, the CDR3 is TGTGCCAGCAGTTGGGGGGAGGAGCTGTTTTTT. The chain couples TRBV6-5 to TRBJ2-2; D perhaps matches TRBD2 (6 bases). This CDR3 has 11 residues. V lost 4 bases to trimming and J lost 10 bases, with 7 bases between them. Germline-derived CDR1 and CDR2 are MNHEY and SVGAGI.

Comments on this clonotype: At one of its ends the junction is not consistent with the germline gene, which may arise from a read error. This rearrangement joins TRBV5-6 to TRBJ1-2; D perhaps matches TRBD1 (5 bases). Germline-derived CDR1 and CDR2 are SGHDT and YYEEEE. CDR3 length equals 15 residues. The CDR3: CASSLASTGPYGYTF. The CDR3 nucleotides are TGCGCCAGCAGCTTGGCCAGCACAGGCCCATATGGCTACACCTTC.

This chain connects TRBV5-5 to TRBJ2-1, with 12 bases identical to TRBD2. CDR1 and CDR2 (germline): SGHKS, YYEKEE (reference sequence). With V trimmed by 1 base and J by 9 bases, 8 bases remained unmatched. The CDR3 has 16 residues. The CDR3 is CASSLSALAGGPEQFF. The CDR3 DNA reads TGTGCCAGCAGCTTGTCCGCTCTAGCGGGAGGGCCTGAGCAGTTCTTC.

This clonotype has a handful of counts. The chain combines TRBV27 with TRBJ1-5; 10 bases fit TRBD1. After removal of 5 bases from V and 6 bases from J, the junction contained 7 bases not matched to a gene. This CDR3 is built from 15 residues. Germline CDR1 reads MNHEY; CDR2 reads SMNVEV (reference sequence). The CDR3 DNA is TGTGCCAGCAGTCCCGGGACAGGGGACGGTCAGCCCCAGCATTTT. Translation gives CASSPGTGDGQPQHF.

The CDR3 region is CATGQGAGGTGELFF. For the CDR3, the DNA is TGTGCCACGGGACAGGGGGCTGGTGGCACCGGGGAGCTGTTTTTT. This chain uses TRBV5-6 with TRBJ2-2, with TRBD1 matching 12 bases. Germline trimming cut 9 bases from V and 4 bases from J; bases unmatched to any gene: 7. There are 15 residues in the CDR3. Per germline, CDR1 SGHDT and CDR2 YYEEEE.

The J gene is TRBJ1-2, the V gene TRBV6-1, with 8 nucleotides matching TRBD1. The CDR3 sequence is 13 residues long. Germline CDR1 is MNHNS and CDR2 is SASEGT. The junction had 1 base not matched to a gene; V was cut back by 3 bases and J by 4 bases. This CDR3 reads CASSDGQGYGYTF. CDR3 sequence (DNA): TGTGCCAGCAGTGACGGACAGGGCTATGGCTACACCTTC.

This clonotype has more than one count but fewer than ten. The chain links TRBV15 to TRBJ1-4; no firm D call. Germline-derived CDR1 and CDR2 are LNHNV and YYDKDF (reference sequence). This CDR3 comprises 10 residues. Deletions cut 0 bases from V and 10 bases from J, with 0 bases between. CDR3 bases: TGTGCCACCAGCAGAGAAAAACTGTTTTTT. Protein sequence: CATSREKLFF. Together with reference TRBV15 and TRBJ1-4, the CDR3 gives the full variable domain: DAMVIQNPRYQVTQFGKPVTLSCSQTLNHNVMYWYQQKSSQAPKLLFHYYDKDFNNEADTPDNFQSRRPNTSFCFLDIRSPGLGDTAMYLCATSREKLFFGSGTQLSVL.

In its sample, this clonotype was seen a few times. DNA for the CDR3: TGTGCCAGTAGTCCGGGACAGGGTGTCGGGGAGCTGTTTTTT. Its protein is CASSPGQGVGELFF. This rearrangement joins TRBV19 to TRBJ2-2; 9 bases fit TRBD1. J gave up 7 bases and V 5 bases, and 5 bases lay outside the gene matches. Germline V gene data show CDR1 as LNHDA and CDR2 as SQIVND (reference sequence). CDR3 length: 14 amino acids.

This clonotype was counted a single time. The V call is TRBV12-3 or TRBV12-4, the J call TRBJ2-3; 9 bases are a match to TRBD2. J gave up 1 base and V 8 bases, and 4 bases lay outside the gene matches. The CDR3 totals 14 residues. The CDR3 sequence: CASLLAGRTDTQYF. The CDR3 nucleotides read TGTGCCAGCTTACTAGCGGGCCGCACAGATACGCAGTATTTT.

This clonotype has just a few counts. The chain couples TRBV19 to TRBJ1-6; D is uncertain. The germline CDR1 and CDR2 sequences are LNHDA and SQIVND (reference sequence). The length of the CDR3 is 14 residues. Trimming cost V 7 bases and J 12 bases, with 19 bases left between them. DNA of the CDR3: TGTGCCAGTACCCCCCGGCTGACGGAGGGACCCCTCCACTTT. Translating it yields CASTPRLTEGPLHF.

J is TRBJ2-5 and V is TRBV7-2; 9 bases fit TRBD1. The CDR3 contains 13 residues. Germline V gene data show CDR1 as SGHTA and CDR2 as FQGNSA. With V trimmed by 5 bases and J by 5 bases, 3 bases remained unmatched. This CDR3 reads CASSRGQGETQYF. CDR3 in DNA: TGTGCCAGCAGCCGGGGACAGGGTGAGACCCAGTACTTC.

The V call is TRBV6-6, the J call TRBJ2-2, with 7 bases that match TRBD1. The CDR3 contains 16 residues. Germline trimming cut 5 bases from V and 3 bases from J; bases unmatched to any gene: 9. Germline V gives CDR1 MNHNY, CDR2 SVGAGI (reference sequence). This CDR3 is CASSAEGQSHTGELFF. The CDR3 DNA reads TGTGCCAGCAGTGCAGAGGGACAGTCTCACACCGGGGAGCTGTTTTTT.

The chain has TRBV18 and TRBJ2-3; 9 bases map to TRBD2. Germline V lookup: CDR1 KGHSH, CDR2 LQKENI. This CDR3 has 15 amino acids. With V trimmed by 8 bases and J by 4 bases, 10 bases remained unmatched. Here the CDR3 reads CASPRMAGGPDTQYF. The CDR3 coding sequence is TGTGCCAGCCCCCGAATGGCGGGGGGGCCAGATACGCAGTATTTT. The whole variable domain, filled in from reference TRBV18 and TRBJ2-3, reads NAGVMQNPRHLVRRRGQEARLRCSPMKGHSHVYWYRQLPEEGLKFMVYLQKENIIDESGMPKERFSAEFPKEGPSILRIQQVVRGDSAAYFCASPRMAGGPDTQYFGPGTRLTVL.

This chain connects TRBV24-1 to TRBJ1-2; 7 positions agree with TRBD1. V was clipped by 4 bases and J by 4 bases; unmatched bases: 5. Germline-derived CDR1 and CDR2 are KGHDR and SFDVKD. The length of the CDR3 is 14 residues. CDR3 sequence: CATSDIDRAYGYTF. CDR3 coding DNA: TGTGCCACCAGTGACATCGACAGGGCCTATGGCTACACCTTC.

The chain is built from TRBV27 and TRBJ1-2, with D possibly being TRBD1 (6 bases). Germline loops: CDR1 MNHEY, CDR2 SMNVEV (reference sequence). Deletions cut 5 bases from V and 4 bases from J, with 17 bases between. The CDR3 covers 15 residues. The CDR3 DNA reads as TGTGCCAGCAGTCCCCAGGGGATTGGGGGCTATGGCTACACCTTC. Its protein is CASSPQGIGGYGYTF.

V gene TRBV5-6 combines with J gene TRBJ1-2; 7 bases map to TRBD1. This CDR3 is built from 14 residues. Unmatched junction bases numbered 9, after V lost 1 base and J lost 9 bases. Germline V gene sequence: CDR1 SGHDT, CDR2 YYEEEE. The CDR3 DNA is TGTGCCAGCAGCTTGAGCCAGGGGGGGAGGAGCTACACCTTC. Protein: CASSLSQGGRSYTF.

This clonotype has more than one count but fewer than ten. This chain joins TRBV19 and TRBJ1-5, with 7 bases fitting TRBD1. Germline V gives CDR1 LNHDA, CDR2 SQIVND (reference sequence). The length of the CDR3 is 16 residues. J lost 0 bases, V lost 5 bases, and 7 bases had no gene match. CDR3 sequence: CASSFDRAHSNQPQHF. CDR3 sequence (DNA): TGTGCCAGTAGTTTTGACAGGGCCCATAGCAATCAGCCCCAGCATTTT.

This chain links TRBV12-3 or TRBV12-4 with TRBJ1-2; weak D call: TRBD1 (6 bases). Trimming removed 1 base from V and 7 bases from J, with 13 bases in between. The CDR3 is 14 amino acids. The CDR3 loop reads CASSLVAGASGYTF. CDR3 sequence (DNA): TGTGCCAGCAGTTTAGTCGCAGGGGCAAGTGGCTACACCTTC.

This clonotype appeared a few times. V gene TRBV5-1 combines with J gene TRBJ2-1, with 8 bases lining up with TRBD2. The germline gives CDR1 SGHRS, CDR2 YFSETQ. J lost 6 bases, V lost 2 bases, and 4 bases had no gene match. The CDR3 spans 14 residues. CDR3 in DNA: TGCGCCAGCAGCTTAGGTAGCGGGACCAATGAGCAGTTCTTC. Translating it yields CASSLGSGTNEQFF. Full variable domain (rest looked up from reference TRBV5-1 and TRBJ2-1): KAGVTQTPRYLIKTRGQQVTLSCSPISGHRSVSWYQQTPGQGLQFLFEYFSETQRNKGNFPGRFSGRQFSNSRSEMNVSTLELGDSALYLCASSLGSGTNEQFFGPGTRLTVL.

This clonotype was seen a handful of times. The chain has TRBV19 and TRBJ2-4, with D perhaps matching TRBD1 (5 bases). Trimming left V 7 bases short and J 2 bases short, with 12 bases between. The germline gives CDR1 LNHDA, CDR2 SQIVND (reference sequence). The CDR3 sequence is 14 residues long. CDR3 in amino acids: CASTGRGTKNIQYF. CDR3 DNA sequence: TGTGCCAGTACTGGAAGGGGTACCAAAAACATTCAGTACTTC.